The following is a TCR beta chain sequence with its context. Its cognate antigen is unknown. The authors ran a second PCR of about 7 to 11 cycles using a sample-barcoded 5' primer and a J-beta primer mix. MiXCR was run by TCRdb on the 5' RACE reads, yielding one entry per CDR3 protein. This sample has more than 900,000 distinct CDR3 sequences; around 29% occur once, and the top ten carry approximately 10%. The source of the sample is a study of blood T cells in healthy people across ages. Study-wide findings and caveats: Age advanced and TCR beta diversity per million T cells fell, roughly linearly.

Trimming stripped 4 bases from V and 6 bases from J, with 12 bases between. This CDR3 contains 13 residues. In addition, the sample was reused for a study of T cells of mothers and their children.

The sequence came from a middle-aged woman in good health. What was sequenced was blood. The V call is TRBV12-3 or TRBV12-4, the J call TRBJ1-2; D unresolved. The CDR3 DNA follows: TGTGCCAGCAGTTCGGCAGATCACCATGGCTACACCTTC. It codes for CASSSADHHGYTF.